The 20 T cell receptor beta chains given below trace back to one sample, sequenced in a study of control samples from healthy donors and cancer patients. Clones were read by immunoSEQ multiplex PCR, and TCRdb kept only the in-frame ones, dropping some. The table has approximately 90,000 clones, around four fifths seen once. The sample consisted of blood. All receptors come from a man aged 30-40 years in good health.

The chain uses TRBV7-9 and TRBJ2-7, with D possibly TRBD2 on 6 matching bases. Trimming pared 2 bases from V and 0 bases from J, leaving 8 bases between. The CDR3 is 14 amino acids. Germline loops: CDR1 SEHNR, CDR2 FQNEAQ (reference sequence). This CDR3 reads CASSLFGSSYEQYF. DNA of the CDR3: TGTGCCAGCAGCTTATTCGGGAGCTCCTACGAGCAGTACTTC.

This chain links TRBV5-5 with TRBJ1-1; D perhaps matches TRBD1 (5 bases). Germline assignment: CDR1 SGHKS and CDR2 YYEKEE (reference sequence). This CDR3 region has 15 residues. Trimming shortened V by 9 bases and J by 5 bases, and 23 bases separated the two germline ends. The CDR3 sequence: CATRSGQWGGTEAFF. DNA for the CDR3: TGTGCCACCCGCTCAGGGCAGTGGGGAGGGACTGAAGCTTTCTTT. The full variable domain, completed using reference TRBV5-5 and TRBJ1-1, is DAGVTQSPTHLIKTRGQQVTLRCSPISGHKSVSWYQQVLGQGPQFIFQYYEKEERGRGNFPDRFSARQFPNYSSELNVNALLLGDSALYLCATRSGQWGGTEAFFGQGTRLTVV.

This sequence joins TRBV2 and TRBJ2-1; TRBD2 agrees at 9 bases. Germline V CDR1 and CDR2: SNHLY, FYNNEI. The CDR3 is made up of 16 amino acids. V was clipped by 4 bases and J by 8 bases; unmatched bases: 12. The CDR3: CASSASGGRDRDEQFF. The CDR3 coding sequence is TGTGCCAGCAGTGCAAGCGGGGGGAGGGATCGAGATGAGCAGTTCTTC.

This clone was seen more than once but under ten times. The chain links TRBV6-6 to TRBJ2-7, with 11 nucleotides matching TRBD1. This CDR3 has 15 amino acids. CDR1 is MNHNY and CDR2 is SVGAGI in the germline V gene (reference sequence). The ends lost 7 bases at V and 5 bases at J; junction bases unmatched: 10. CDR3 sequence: CASTPRGQGEHEQYF. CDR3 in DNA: TGTGCCAGCACCCCAAGGGGACAGGGGGAACACGAGCAGTACTTC.

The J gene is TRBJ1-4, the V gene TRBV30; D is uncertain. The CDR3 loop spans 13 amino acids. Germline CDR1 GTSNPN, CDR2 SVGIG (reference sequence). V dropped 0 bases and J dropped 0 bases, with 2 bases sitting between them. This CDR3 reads CAWSVATNEKLFF. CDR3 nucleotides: TGTGCCTGGAGTGTAGCAACTAATGAAAAACTGTTTTTT.

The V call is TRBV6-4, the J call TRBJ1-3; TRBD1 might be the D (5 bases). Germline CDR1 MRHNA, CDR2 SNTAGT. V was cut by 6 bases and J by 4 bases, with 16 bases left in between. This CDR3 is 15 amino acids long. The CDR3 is CASRGGAGVGNTIYF. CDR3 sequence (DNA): TGTGCCAGCAGGGGGGGAGCGGGAGTCGGAAACACCATATATTTT.

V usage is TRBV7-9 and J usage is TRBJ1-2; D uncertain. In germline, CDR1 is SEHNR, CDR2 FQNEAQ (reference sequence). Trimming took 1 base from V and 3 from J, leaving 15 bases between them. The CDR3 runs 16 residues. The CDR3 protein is CASSLGRSREDYGYTF. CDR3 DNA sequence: TGTGCCAGCAGCTTAGGAAGGTCCAGAGAGGACTATGGCTACACCTTC.

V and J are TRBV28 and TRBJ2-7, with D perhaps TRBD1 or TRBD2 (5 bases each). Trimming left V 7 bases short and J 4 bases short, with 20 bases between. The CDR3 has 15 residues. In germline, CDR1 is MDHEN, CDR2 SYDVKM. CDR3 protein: CASIPSGPGGYEQYF. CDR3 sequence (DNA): TGTGCCAGCATCCCGTCCGGGCCTGGGGGATACGAGCAGTACTTC.

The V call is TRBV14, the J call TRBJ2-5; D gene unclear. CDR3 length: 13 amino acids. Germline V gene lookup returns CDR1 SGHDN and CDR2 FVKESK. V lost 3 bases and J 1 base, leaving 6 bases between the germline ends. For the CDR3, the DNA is TGTGCCAGCAGCCAGTCCCTCCAAGAGACCCAGTACTTC. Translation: CASSQSLQETQYF.

The CDR3 DNA sequence: TGTGCCAGCAGCTTGGAGGGTCGAAGGTCCTATAATTCACCCCTCCACTTT. Its protein is CASSLEGRRSYNSPLHF. This sequence joins TRBV5-6 and TRBJ1-6, with D unresolved. Trimming pared 0 bases from V and 1 base from J, leaving 11 bases between. This CDR3 has 17 residues. Germline V gives CDR1 SGHDT, CDR2 YYEEEE.

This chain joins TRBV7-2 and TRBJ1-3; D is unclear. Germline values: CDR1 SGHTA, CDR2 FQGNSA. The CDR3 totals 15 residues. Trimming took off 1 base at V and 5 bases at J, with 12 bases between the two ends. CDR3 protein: CASSLEVGSRNTIYF. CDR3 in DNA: TGTGCCAGCAGCTTAGAGGTCGGGAGCCGAAACACCATATATTTT.

The chain's CDR3 is CASSVPRDRGMNYGYTF. In DNA form, the CDR3 reads TGTGCCAGCAGTGTTCCCCGGGACAGGGGAATGAACTATGGCTACACCTTC. This chain connects TRBV2 to TRBJ1-2, with 10 positions matching TRBD1. The CDR3 spans 17 residues. V shed 4 bases, J shed 2 bases, and the junction held 10 bases outside the gene matches. Germline-derived CDR1 and CDR2 are SNHLY and FYNNEI.

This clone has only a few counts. The CDR3 protein is CASTLAGRDNEQFF. The CDR3, as DNA: TGTGCCAGCACCTTAGCGGGGAGGGACAATGAGCAGTTCTTC. This chain uses TRBV2 with TRBJ2-1, with TRBD2 matching over 8 bases. CDR3 length equals 14 residues. CDR1 is SNHLY and CDR2 is FYNNEI in the germline V gene. Losses at the gene ends were 7 bases for V and 5 bases for J; bases not matched to a gene: 7.

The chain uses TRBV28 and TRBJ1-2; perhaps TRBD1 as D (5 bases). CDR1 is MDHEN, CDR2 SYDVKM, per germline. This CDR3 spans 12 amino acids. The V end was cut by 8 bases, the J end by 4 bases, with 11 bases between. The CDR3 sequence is CASARQIYGYTF. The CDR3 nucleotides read TGTGCCAGCGCTAGACAGATCTATGGCTACACCTTC.

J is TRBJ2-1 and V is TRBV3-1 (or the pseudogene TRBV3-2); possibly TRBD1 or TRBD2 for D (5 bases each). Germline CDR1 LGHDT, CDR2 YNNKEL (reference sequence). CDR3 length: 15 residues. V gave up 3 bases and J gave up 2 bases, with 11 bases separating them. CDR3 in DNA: TGTGCCAGCAGCCACCCCGGGGACCCCTACAATGAGCAGTTCTTC. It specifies CASSHPGDPYNEQFF.

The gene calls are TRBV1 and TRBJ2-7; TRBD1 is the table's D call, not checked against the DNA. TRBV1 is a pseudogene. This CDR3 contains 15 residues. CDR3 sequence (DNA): TGCACCAGCACCACCGGGACAGGGGGCGTGGGGGAGCAGTACTTC. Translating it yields CTSTTGTGGVGEQYF.

The CDR3 region is CASSASDGSYEQYF. The CDR3 nucleotides are TGTGCCAGTAGTGCCTCAGATGGGTCCTACGAGCAGTACTTC. This chain joins TRBV19 and TRBJ2-7, with D hard to call. Germline V gives CDR1 LNHDA, CDR2 SQIVND (reference sequence). The CDR3 sequence is 14 residues long. The ends were cut back, 5 bases at V and 1 base at J, with 12 bases in the middle. The full variable domain, its missing parts supplied by reference TRBV19 and TRBJ2-7, is DGGITQSPKYLFRKEGQNVTLSCEQNLNHDAMYWYRQDPGQGLRLIYYSQIVNDFQKGDIAEGYSVSREKKESFPLTVTSAQKNPTAFYLCASSASDGSYEQYFGPGTRLTVT.

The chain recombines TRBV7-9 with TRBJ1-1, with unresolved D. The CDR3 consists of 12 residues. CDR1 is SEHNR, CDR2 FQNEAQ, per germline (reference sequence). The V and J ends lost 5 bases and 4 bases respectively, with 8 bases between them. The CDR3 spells CASSRHGTEAFF. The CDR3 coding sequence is TGTGCCAGCAGCCGCCACGGCACTGAAGCTTTCTTT.

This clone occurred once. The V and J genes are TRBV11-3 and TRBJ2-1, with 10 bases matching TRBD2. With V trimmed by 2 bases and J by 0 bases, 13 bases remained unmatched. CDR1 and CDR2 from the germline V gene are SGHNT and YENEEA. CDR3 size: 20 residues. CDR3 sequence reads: CASSLSGISGGMSSYNEQFF. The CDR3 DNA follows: TGTGCCAGCAGCTTAAGTGGGATTAGCGGGGGGATGAGCTCCTACAATGAGCAGTTCTTC.

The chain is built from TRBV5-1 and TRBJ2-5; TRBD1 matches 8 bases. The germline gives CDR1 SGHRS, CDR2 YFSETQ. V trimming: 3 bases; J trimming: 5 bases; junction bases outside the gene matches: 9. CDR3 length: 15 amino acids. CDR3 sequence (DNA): TGCGCCAGCAGCTGGACCGGACAGGGTGGGGAGACCCAGTACTTC. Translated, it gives CASSWTGQGGETQYF.